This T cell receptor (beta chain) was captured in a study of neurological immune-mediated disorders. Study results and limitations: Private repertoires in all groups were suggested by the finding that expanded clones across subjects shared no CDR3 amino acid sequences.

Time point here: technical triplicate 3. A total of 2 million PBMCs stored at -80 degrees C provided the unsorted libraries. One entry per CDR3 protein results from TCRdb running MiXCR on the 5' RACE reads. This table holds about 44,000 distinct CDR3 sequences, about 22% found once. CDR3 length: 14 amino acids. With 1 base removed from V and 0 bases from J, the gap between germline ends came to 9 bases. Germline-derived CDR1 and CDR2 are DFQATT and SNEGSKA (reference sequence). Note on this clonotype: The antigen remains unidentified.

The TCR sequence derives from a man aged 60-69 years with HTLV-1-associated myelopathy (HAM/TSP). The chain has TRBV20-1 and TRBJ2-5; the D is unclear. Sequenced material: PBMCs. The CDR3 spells CSARGTAHQETQYF. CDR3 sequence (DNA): TGCAGTGCTAGAGGGACGGCTCACCAAGAGACCCAGTACTTC.